Detailed here is one TCR beta chain. The authors' processing: Amplified reference gene primers provided the basis for estimating nucleated cell counts. Profiling relied on immunoSEQ multiplex PCR, and the TCRdb table lists in-frame clones only, not all of them. For V, J and clone size, that table is used; D and trimming come from the DNA. In the table there are 100,000 to 150,000 clones, 60% to 85% of which are singletons. The data are from a study of blood T cell repertoires in COVID-19. The wider study: Samples of COVID-19 (acute and convalescent) were obtained from the United States, Italy and Spain. Sources were T cells, B-cell-depleted T cells, or PBMCs; the material itself was cDNA or gDNA.

The CDR3 is made up of 15 amino acids. V was pared by 5 bases and J by 0 bases, with 12 bases between. The germline V gene encodes CDR1 SGHNT and CDR2 YYREEE (reference sequence). The receptor's source is a man aged 65-85 years with acute or convalescent COVID-19. Sequencing was performed on peripheral blood. The chain employs TRBV5-4 and TRBJ2-1, with D tentatively TRBD1 (6 bases). CDR3 residues: CASRPTGYSYNEQFF. As DNA, the CDR3 is TGTGCCAGCAGACCTACAGGGTACTCCTACAATGAGCAGTTCTTC.